The 18 T cell receptor beta chains reported below all come from one sample, sequenced in a study of response to subunit inactivated influenza vaccine. TCRdb redid the calling of the RT-PCR reads with MiXCR, one entry per CDR3 protein. The sample lists a few hundred thousand distinct CDR3 sequences; around 15% were seen once. This sample comprised PBMCs from blood, obtained 12 days after vaccination. Receptors were obtained from a man aged 50-59 years who received an inactivated influenza vaccine.

This clonotype was found a few times. The chain couples TRBV20-1 to TRBJ2-3; weak D call: TRBD2 (5 bases). Germline-derived CDR1 and CDR2 are DFQATT and SNEGSKA (reference sequence). The CDR3 has 11 amino acids. The V end was cut by 4 bases, the J end by 4 bases, with 6 bases between. In DNA form, the CDR3 reads TGCAGTGCTATCGGGGCAGATACGCAGTATTTT. Its protein product is CSAIGADTQYF.

The count of this clonotype is one. J is TRBJ2-5 and V is TRBV11-2, with D possibly being TRBD1 (5 bases). V dropped 2 bases and J dropped 7 bases, with 11 bases sitting between them. Germline V CDR1 and CDR2: SGHAT, FQNNGV. The CDR3 is 13 amino acids. This CDR3 reads CASSLQGPGTQYF. The CDR3 nucleotides read TGTGCCAGCAGCTTACAGGGTCCAGGGACCCAGTACTTC.

This clonotype was counted only a few times. The rearrangement uses TRBV7-9 and TRBJ2-3, with 7 bases that match TRBD2. The V segment lost 5 bases and the J segment 1 base; nucleotides outside the gene matches: 9. Germline V gene sequence: CDR1 SEHNR, CDR2 FQNEAQ (reference sequence). The CDR3 has 16 amino acids. The DNA for the CDR3 is TGTGCCAGCAGCCCCTCGGCGGGAGTGCGCACAGATACGCAGTATTTT. This encodes CASSPSAGVRTDTQYF.

This clonotype showed up just a few times. This chain uses TRBV6-1 with TRBJ2-1, with 9 bases identical to TRBD1. The V gene's germline CDR1 is MNHNS and CDR2 SASEGT. The V and J ends lost 6 bases and 4 bases, in that order; junction bases with no gene match: 4. This CDR3 spans 14 amino acids. CDR3 coding DNA: TGTGCCAGCAGATCCGGGACAGGGTACAATGAGCAGTTCTTC. Protein product: CASRSGTGYNEQFF.

In its sample, this clonotype was seen a few times. This sequence joins TRBV5-1 and TRBJ1-2; 8 bases are a match to TRBD1. CDR1 and CDR2 from the germline V gene are SGHRS and YFSETQ. The CDR3 totals 13 residues. J gave up 5 bases and V 2 bases, and 2 bases lay outside the gene matches. CDR3: CASSFRQGYGYTF. The CDR3 DNA sequence: TGCGCCAGCAGCTTTCGACAGGGGTATGGCTACACCTTC.

This clonotype was seen only a few times. This rearrangement joins TRBV12-3 or TRBV12-4 to TRBJ1-4; possibly TRBD1 for D (6 bases). The germline V and J ends were trimmed by 2 bases and 7 bases, with 11 bases remaining between them. The CDR3 is made up of 14 amino acids. CDR3 in DNA: TGTGCCAGCAGTTTAACGAGGGGGGGTGAAAAACTGTTTTTT. This codes for CASSLTRGGEKLFF.

The V call is TRBV20-1, the J call TRBJ2-5, with D possibly matching TRBD1 (5 bases). The CDR3 runs 15 residues. V lost 4 bases and J 0 bases, leaving 15 bases between the germline ends. From germline, CDR1 is DFQATT and CDR2 SNEGSKA (reference sequence). CDR3 in amino acids: CSAKGLGQHQETQYF. CDR3 in DNA: TGCAGTGCTAAGGGATTGGGGCAGCACCAAGAGACCCAGTACTTC.

The table lists this clonotype with a few counts. V is TRBV3-1 and J is TRBJ1-1; D is uncertain. Germline V gene sequence: CDR1 LGHDT, CDR2 YNNKEL (reference sequence). The CDR3 covers 16 residues. Deletions cut 1 base from V and 1 base from J, with 13 bases between. The CDR3 DNA is TGTGCCAGCAGCCAAGGGGTCCCGCTGACGAACACTGAAGCTTTCTTT. Translating it yields CASSQGVPLTNTEAFF.

V gene TRBV7-9 combines with J gene TRBJ2-5; 14 nucleotides line up with TRBD2. The CDR3 is 17 amino acids. The trim removed 5 bases at V and 4 bases at J, leaving 9 bases unmatched. Germline V gives CDR1 SEHNR, CDR2 FQNEAQ (reference sequence). CDR3 bases: TGTGCCAGCAGCAAGGGACTAGCGGGAGCAAGACGAGAGACCCAGTACTTC. Its translation: CASSKGLAGARRETQYF.

The chain links TRBV12-3 or TRBV12-4 to TRBJ2-7, with D perhaps TRBD2 (6 bases). Trimming took off 3 bases at V and 7 bases at J, with 16 bases between the two ends. CDR3 length: 14 amino acids. CDR3 sequence (DNA): TGTGCCAGCAGTTTGCGACTAGTGCTGTGGGAGCAGTACTTC. This sequence encodes CASSLRLVLWEQYF.

This clonotype was picked up many times. The chain joins TRBV11-2 to TRBJ1-4, with 8 nucleotides matching TRBD1. The ends lost 6 bases at V and 5 bases at J; junction bases unmatched: 17. The germline V gene has CDR1 SGHAT and CDR2 FQNNGV. The CDR3 has 18 residues. The CDR3 is CASRRPGTGFLGNEKLFF. Here the CDR3 DNA reads TGTGCCAGCAGACGCCCCGGGACAGGATTTCTAGGGAATGAAAAACTGTTTTTT.

The CDR3 here is CASSAHPGQPTSTDTQYF. Here the CDR3 DNA reads TGTGCCAGCAGTGCCCACCCGGGACAACCCACCAGCACAGATACGCAGTATTTT. The chain has TRBV6-2 or TRBV6-3 and TRBJ2-3; possible D gene TRBD1, 6 bases. The CDR3 loop spans 18 amino acids. Germline V gene sequence: CDR1 MNHEY, CDR2 SVGEGT. Trimming pared 5 bases from V and 0 bases from J, leaving 21 bases between.

In its sample, this clonotype was seen a few times. The V call is TRBV29-1, the J call TRBJ2-7, with TRBD2 matching 12 bases. Looked up from germline, CDR1 is SQVTM and CDR2 is ANQGSEA. V shed 1 base, J shed 2 bases, and the junction held 3 bases outside the gene matches. This CDR3 spans 15 amino acids. The CDR3 sequence: CSVEGTSGNPYEQYF. The DNA for the CDR3 is TGCAGCGTTGAAGGGACTAGCGGGAACCCCTACGAGCAGTACTTC.

The chain joins TRBV6-5 to TRBJ1-5; D is perhaps TRBD1 (6 bases). This CDR3 is built from 14 residues. Germline CDR1 MNHEY, CDR2 SVGAGI. Trimming pared 2 bases from V and 5 bases from J, leaving 10 bases between. The CDR3 spells CASSYGRGYQPQHF. For the CDR3, the DNA is TGTGCCAGCAGTTACGGCAGGGGCTATCAGCCCCAGCATTTT.

This clonotype has ten or more counts. CDR3: CASSLQAGGPLGDTQYF. CDR3 coding DNA: TGCGCCAGCAGCTTACAAGCGGGAGGGCCCTTAGGAGATACGCAGTATTTT. This chain connects TRBV5-1 to TRBJ2-3; 10 bases fit TRBD2. There are 17 residues in the CDR3. V shed 2 bases and J 5 bases; nucleotides not matched to a gene: 11. Looked up from germline, CDR1 is SGHRS and CDR2 is YFSETQ. The whole variable domain, remainder taken from reference TRBV5-1 and TRBJ2-3, is KAGVTQTPRYLIKTRGQQVTLSCSPISGHRSVSWYQQTPGQGLQFLFEYFSETQRNKGNFPGRFSGRQFSNSRSEMNVSTLELGDSALYLCASSLQAGGPLGDTQYFGPGTRLTVL.

This clonotype was seen many times. The chain is built from TRBV12-3 or TRBV12-4 and TRBJ2-3; D unresolved. The CDR3 runs 15 residues. The germline V and J ends were trimmed by 5 bases and 0 bases, with 12 bases remaining between them. The CDR3 is CASSRVEASTDTQYF. In nucleotides, the CDR3 is TGTGCCAGCAGTCGCGTAGAGGCTAGCACAGATACGCAGTATTTT.

This clonotype was recorded a few times. The chain joins TRBV20-1 to TRBJ1-2; unclear D gene. V was clipped by 7 bases and J by 6 bases, with 12 bases between them. In germline, CDR1 is DFQATT, CDR2 SNEGSKA (reference sequence). The CDR3 runs 11 residues. The CDR3 region is CSVSSSHGYTF. As DNA, the CDR3 is TGCAGTGTAAGCAGTAGTCATGGCTACACCTTC.

Only one count was recorded for this clonotype. A much larger clone is a single base away; this may be a read error. The DNA of the CDR3 is TGCAGCGTCGAGAAGTGTAGGGAGACCCAGTACTTC. Its protein product is CSVEKCRETQYF. This chain links TRBV29-1 with TRBJ2-5; the D is unclear. Trimming cost V 6 bases and J 5 bases, with 13 bases left between them. The CDR3 sequence is 12 residues long. Germline lookup yields CDR1 SQVTM and CDR2 ANQGSEA.